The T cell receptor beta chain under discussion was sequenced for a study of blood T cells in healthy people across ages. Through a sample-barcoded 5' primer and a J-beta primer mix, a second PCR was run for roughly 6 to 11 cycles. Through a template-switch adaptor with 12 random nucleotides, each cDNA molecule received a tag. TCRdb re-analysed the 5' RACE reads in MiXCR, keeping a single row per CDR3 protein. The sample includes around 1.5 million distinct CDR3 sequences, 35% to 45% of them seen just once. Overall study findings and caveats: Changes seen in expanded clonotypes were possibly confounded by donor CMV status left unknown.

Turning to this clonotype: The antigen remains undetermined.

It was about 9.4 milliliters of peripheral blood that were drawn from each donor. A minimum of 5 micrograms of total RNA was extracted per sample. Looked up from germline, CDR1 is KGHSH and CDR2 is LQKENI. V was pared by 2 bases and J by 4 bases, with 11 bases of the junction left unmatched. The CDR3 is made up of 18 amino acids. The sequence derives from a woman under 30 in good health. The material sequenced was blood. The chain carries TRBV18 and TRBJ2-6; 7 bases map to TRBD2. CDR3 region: CASSPGLVFGSGANVLTF. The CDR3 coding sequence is TGTGCCAGCTCACCAGGACTAGTTTTCGGTTCCGGGGCCAACGTCCTGACTTTC.